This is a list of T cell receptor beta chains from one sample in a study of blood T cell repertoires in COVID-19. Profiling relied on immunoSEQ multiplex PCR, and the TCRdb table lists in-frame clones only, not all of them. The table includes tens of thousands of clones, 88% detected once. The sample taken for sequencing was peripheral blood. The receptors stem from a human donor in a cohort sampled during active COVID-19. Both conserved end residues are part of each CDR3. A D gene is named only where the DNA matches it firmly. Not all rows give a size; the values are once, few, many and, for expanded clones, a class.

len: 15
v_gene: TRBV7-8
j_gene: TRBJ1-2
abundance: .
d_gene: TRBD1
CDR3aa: CASSSGTGTKRGYTF
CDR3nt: TGTGCCAGCAGCTCTGGGACAGGGACCAAGCGCGGCTACACCTTC

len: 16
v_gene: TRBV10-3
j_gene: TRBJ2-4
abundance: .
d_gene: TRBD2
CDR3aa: CAISESGGAVKNIQYF
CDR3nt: TGTGCCATCAGTGAGTCGGGAGGGGCGGTCAAAAACATTCAGTACTTC

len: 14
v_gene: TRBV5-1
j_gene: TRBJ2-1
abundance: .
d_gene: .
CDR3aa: CASKVTTSYNEQFF
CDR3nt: TGCGCCAGCAAGGTGACAACGTCCTACAATGAGCAGTTCTTC

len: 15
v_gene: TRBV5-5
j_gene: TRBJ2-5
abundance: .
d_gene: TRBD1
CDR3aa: CASSPLTGGQETQYF
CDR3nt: TGTGCCAGCAGCCCCTTGACAGGGGGACAAGAGACCCAGTACTTC

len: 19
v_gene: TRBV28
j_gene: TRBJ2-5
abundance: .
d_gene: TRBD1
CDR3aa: CASSYQRDRGRGLGETQYF
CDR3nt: TGTGCCAGCAGCTATCAACGGGACAGGGGGCGCGGTTTGGGAGAGACCCAGTACTTC

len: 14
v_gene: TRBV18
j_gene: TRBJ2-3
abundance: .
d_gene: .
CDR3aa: CASSDSSSTDTQYF
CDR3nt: TGTGCCAGCTCAGACAGTTCTAGCACAGATACGCAGTATTTT

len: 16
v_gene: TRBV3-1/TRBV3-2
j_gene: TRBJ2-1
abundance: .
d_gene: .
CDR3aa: CASSPVSSEVYNEQFF
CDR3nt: TGTGCCAGCAGCCCCGTTAGTAGCGAAGTCTACAATGAGCAGTTCTTC

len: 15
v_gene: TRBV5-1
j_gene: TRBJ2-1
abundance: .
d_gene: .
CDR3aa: CASSQVLQGGGEQFF
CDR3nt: TGCGCCAGCAGCCAGGTACTACAGGGTGGGGGTGAGCAGTTCTTC

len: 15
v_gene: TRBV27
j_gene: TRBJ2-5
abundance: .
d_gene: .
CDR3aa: CASSLNSRGGETQYF
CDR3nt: TGTGCCAGCAGTTTAAATTCCAGGGGCGGAGAGACCCAGTACTTC

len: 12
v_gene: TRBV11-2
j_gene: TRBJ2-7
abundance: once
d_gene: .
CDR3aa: CASSQGWDEQYF
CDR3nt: TGTGCCAGCAGCCAGGGGTGGGACGAGCAGTACTTC

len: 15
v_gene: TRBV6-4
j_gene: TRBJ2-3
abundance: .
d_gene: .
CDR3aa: CASSALAAGTDTQYF
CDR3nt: TGTGCCAGCAGTGCTCTGGCGGCAGGCACAGATACGCAGTATTTT

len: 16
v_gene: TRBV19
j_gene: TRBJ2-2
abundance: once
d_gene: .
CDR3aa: CASSIRFVSNTGELFF
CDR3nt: TGTGCCAGTAGTATACGGTTTGTCTCCAACACCGGGGAGCTGTTTTTT

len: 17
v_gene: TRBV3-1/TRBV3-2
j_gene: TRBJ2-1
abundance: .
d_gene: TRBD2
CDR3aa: CASSQAPGLRFSNEQFF
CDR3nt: TGTGCCAGCAGCCAAGCACCGGGACTAAGATTTAGTAATGAGCAGTTCTTC

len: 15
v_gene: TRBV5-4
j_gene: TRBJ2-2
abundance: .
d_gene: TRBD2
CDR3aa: CASSTGGADTGELFF
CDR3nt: TGTGCCAGCAGCACGGGGGGGGCTGACACCGGGGAGCTGTTTTTT

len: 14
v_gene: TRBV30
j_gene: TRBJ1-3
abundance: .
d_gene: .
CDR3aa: CAWSAYVGGNTIYF
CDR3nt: TGTGCCTGGAGTGCGTATGTCGGGGGGAACACCATATATTTT

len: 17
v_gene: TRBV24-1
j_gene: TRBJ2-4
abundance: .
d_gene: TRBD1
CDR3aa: CATSDRGRGRAKNIQYF
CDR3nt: TGTGCCACTTCGGACAGGGGGCGCGGTCGCGCCAAAAACATTCAGTACTTC

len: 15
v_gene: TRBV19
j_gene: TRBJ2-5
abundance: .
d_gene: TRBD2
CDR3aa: CASSWRLAGKETQYF
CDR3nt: TGTGCCAGTAGCTGGCGCCTAGCGGGAAAAGAGACCCAGTACTTC

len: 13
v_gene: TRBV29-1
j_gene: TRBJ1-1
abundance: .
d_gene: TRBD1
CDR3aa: CSVTITGGAEAFF
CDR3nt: TGCAGCGTTACTATAACAGGGGGTGCGGAAGCTTTCTTT

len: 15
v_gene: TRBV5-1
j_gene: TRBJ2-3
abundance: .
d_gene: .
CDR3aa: CASSSTSSGTDTQYF
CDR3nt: TGCGCCAGCAGCTCCACGTCGTCAGGCACAGATACGCAGTATTTT

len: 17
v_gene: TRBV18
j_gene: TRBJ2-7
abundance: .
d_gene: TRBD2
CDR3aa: CASSPPGASGGIYEQYF
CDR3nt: TGTGCCAGCTCACCACCTGGGGCTAGCGGGGGAATCTACGAGCAGTACTTC

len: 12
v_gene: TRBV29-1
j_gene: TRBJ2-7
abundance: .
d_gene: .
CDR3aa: CSVAMSGHEQYF
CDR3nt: TGCAGCGTTGCGATGAGCGGCCACGAGCAGTACTTC

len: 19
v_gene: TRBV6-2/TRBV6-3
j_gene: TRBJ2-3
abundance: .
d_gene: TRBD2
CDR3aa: CASSTLRTSGRAIPDTQYF
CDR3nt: TGTGCCAGCAGTACCCTGAGGACTAGCGGGAGGGCCATCCCAGATACGCAGTATTTT

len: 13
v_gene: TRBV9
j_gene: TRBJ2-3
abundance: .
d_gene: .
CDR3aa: CASSVLTADTQYF
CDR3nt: TGTGCCAGCAGCGTACTCACTGCAGATACGCAGTATTTT

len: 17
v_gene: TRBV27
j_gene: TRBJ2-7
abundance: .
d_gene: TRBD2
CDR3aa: CASSLRPRVAGAPEQYF
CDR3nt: TGTGCCAGCAGTTTAAGGCCACGGGTGGCGGGAGCCCCCGAGCAGTACTTC

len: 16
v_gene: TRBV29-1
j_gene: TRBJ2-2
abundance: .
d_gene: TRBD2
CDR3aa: CSVVSAGGPNTGELFF
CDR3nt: TGCAGCGTTGTATCAGCGGGGGGGCCGAACACCGGGGAGCTGTTTTTT

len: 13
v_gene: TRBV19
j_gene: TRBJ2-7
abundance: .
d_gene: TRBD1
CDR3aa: CASSPETGDEQYF
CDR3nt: TGTGCCAGTAGTCCGGAAACAGGGGACGAGCAGTACTTC

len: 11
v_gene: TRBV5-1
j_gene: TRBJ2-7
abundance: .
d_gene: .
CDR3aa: CASRQGFEQYF
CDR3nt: TGCGCCAGCAGACAGGGTTTTGAGCAGTACTTC

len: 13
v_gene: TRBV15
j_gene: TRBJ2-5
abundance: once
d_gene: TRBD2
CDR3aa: CATSRGGEETQYF
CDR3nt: TGTGCCACCAGCCGGGGGGGCGAGGAGACCCAGTACTTC

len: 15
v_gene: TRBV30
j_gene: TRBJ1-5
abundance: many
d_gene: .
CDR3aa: CAWSPKTGNYQPQHF
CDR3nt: TGTGCCTGGAGTCCCAAGACAGGAAATTATCAGCCCCAGCATTTT

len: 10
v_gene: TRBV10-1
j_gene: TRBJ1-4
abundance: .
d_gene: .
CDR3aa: CASSAEKLFF
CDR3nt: TGCGCCAGCAGTGCGGAAAAACTGTTTTTT

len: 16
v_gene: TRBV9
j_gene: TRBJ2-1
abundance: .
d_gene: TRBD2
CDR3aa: CASSDPSGGFYNEQFF
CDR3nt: TGTGCCAGCAGCGACCCGAGCGGGGGCTTTTACAATGAGCAGTTCTTC

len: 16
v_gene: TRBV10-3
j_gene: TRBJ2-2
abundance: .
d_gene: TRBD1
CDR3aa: CASTSFRQGATGELFF
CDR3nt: TGTGCCAGCACTTCATTTAGGCAGGGGGCCACCGGGGAGCTGTTTTTT

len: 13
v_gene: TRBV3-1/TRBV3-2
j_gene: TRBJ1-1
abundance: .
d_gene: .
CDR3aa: CASSTERNTEAFF
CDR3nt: TGTGCCAGCAGTACAGAGAGGAACACTGAAGCTTTCTTT

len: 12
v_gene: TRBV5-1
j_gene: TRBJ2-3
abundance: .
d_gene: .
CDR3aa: CASSFGTDTQYF
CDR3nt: TGCGCCAGCAGCTTCGGCACAGATACGCAGTATTTT

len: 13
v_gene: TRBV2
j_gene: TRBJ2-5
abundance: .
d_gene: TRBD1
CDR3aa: CASRQGADETQYF
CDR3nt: TGTGCCAGCAGACAGGGGGCGGATGAGACCCAGTACTTC

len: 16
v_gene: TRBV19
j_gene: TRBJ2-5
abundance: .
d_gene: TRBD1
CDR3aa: CASSIGGTGLKETQYF
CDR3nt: TGTGCCAGTAGTATTGGTGGGACAGGACTGAAAGAGACCCAGTACTTC

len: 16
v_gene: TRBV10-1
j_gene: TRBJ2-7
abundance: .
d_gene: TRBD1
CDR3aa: CASSESGQEAPYEQYF
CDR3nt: TGCGCCAGCAGTGAGTCGGGACAGGAAGCCCCCTACGAGCAGTACTTC

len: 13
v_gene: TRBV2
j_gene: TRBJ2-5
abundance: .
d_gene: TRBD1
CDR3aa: CASSGDRIGTQYF
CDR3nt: TGTGCCAGCAGTGGGGACAGGATCGGGACCCAGTACTTC

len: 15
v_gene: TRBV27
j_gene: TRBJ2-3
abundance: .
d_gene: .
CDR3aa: CASSSVAVWTDTQYF
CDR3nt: TGTGCCAGCAGTTCCGTAGCTGTTTGGACAGATACGCAGTATTTT

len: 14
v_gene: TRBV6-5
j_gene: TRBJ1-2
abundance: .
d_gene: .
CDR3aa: CASRTTQDSYGYTF
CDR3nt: TGTGCCAGCAGGACGACACAGGACAGCTATGGCTACACCTTC

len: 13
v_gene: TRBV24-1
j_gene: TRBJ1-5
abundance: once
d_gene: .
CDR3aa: CATWGGPGQPQHF
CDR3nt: TGTGCCACCTGGGGGGGGCCAGGGCAGCCCCAGCATTTT

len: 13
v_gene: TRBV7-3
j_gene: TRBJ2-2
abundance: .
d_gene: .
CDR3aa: CASSPRGTGELFF
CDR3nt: TGTGCCAGCAGCCCCCGCGGCACCGGGGAGCTGTTTTTT

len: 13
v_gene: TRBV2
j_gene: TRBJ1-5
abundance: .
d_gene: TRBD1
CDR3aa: CASSGTGTQPQHF
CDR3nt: TGTGCCAGCTCTGGGACAGGGACCCAGCCCCAGCATTTT

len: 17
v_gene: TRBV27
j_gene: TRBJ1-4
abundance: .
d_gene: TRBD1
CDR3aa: CASRRGTGVGTNEKLFF
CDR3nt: TGTGCCAGCAGAAGGGGGACAGGGGTGGGGACTAATGAAAAACTGTTTTTT

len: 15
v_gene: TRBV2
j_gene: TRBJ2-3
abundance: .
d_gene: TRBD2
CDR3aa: CASSTAGGQLDTQYF
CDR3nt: TGTGCCAGCAGCACAGCGGGGGGCCAGCTAGATACGCAGTATTTT

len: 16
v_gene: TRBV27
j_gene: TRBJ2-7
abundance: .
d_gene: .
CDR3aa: CASSLSGGLSFGEQYF
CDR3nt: TGTGCCAGCAGTTTATCCGGGGGGCTGTCTTTCGGGGAGCAGTACTTC

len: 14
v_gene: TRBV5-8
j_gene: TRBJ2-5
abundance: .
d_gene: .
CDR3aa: CASSLWSEKETQYF
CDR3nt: TGTGCCAGCAGCTTGTGGTCGGAGAAAGAGACCCAGTACTTC

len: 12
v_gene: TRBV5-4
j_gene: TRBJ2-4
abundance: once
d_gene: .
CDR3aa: CASSMWGDIQYF
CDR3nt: TGTGCCAGCTCCATGTGGGGAGACATTCAGTACTTC

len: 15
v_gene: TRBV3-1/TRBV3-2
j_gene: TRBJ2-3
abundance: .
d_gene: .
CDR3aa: CASSQLSGGADTQYF
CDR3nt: TGTGCCAGCAGCCAACTTAGCGGAGGTGCAGATACGCAGTATTTT

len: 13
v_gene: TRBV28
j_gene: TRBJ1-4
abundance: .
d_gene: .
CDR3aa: CASRRTVNEKLFF
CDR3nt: TGTGCCAGCAGGCGGACAGTTAATGAAAAACTGTTTTTT

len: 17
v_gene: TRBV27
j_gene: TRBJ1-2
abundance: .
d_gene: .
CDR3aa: CASSFLGAGGQNYGYTF
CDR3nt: TGTGCCAGCAGTTTCCTAGGGGCTGGAGGACAGAACTATGGCTACACCTTC

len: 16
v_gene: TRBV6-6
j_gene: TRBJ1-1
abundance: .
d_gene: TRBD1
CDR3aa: CASSYGWRGRNTEAFF
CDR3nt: TGTGCCAGCAGTTACGGTTGGAGGGGGCGGAACACTGAAGCTTTCTTT

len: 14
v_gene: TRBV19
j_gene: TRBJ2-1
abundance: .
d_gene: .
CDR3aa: CASSIGLGLNEQFF
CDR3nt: TGTGCCAGTAGTATAGGACTAGGTCTAAATGAGCAGTTCTTC

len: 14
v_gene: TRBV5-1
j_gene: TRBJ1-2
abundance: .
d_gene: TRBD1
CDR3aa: CASSSRGFNYGYTF
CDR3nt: TGCGCCAGCAGCTCCAGGGGGTTTAACTATGGCTACACCTTC